This TCR beta chain stems from a study of cytomegalovirus exposure and HLA in healthy donors. Study conclusions and caveats: Likely technical artifact: a cluster of highly shared sequence variants. It has been reported that TCR beta sequences accurately predicted the HLA-A and HLA-B alleles of most subjects.

Comments on this clone: Antigen unknown.

V was pared by 2 bases and J by 1 base, with 10 bases between. Germline V gives CDR1 SGHTA, CDR2 FQGTGA. This CDR3 has 15 residues. Primers: 60 Vbeta forward and 13 Jbeta reverse. The repertoire was sequenced with immunoSEQ multiplex PCR; TCRdb's copy has only in-frame clones and lacks some. The sample records 100,000 to 150,000 clones, around 78% being singletons. The rearrangement uses TRBV7-3 and TRBJ2-3; D perhaps matches TRBD2 (6 bases). The receptor was isolated from a middle-aged man in good health and CMV-seronegative. The sample comprised PBMCs. CDR3 DNA sequence: TGTGCCAGCAGCTTAGGCGGGGATGGCACAGATACGCAGTATTTT. The encoded protein is CASSLGGDGTDTQYF.